What follows are 3 T cell receptor beta chains derived from one specimen sequenced in a study of blood T cells in healthy people across ages. Together with a sample-barcoded 5' primer, a J-beta primer mix was included in a second PCR lasting roughly 6 to 12 cycles. TCRdb reprocessed the 5' RACE reads with MiXCR, giving one entry per CDR3 protein. The sample contains over 1,500,000 distinct CDR3 sequences, about 50% of which appear only once. The sequenced sample was blood. The receptors stem from a woman in her thirties or forties in good health.

The chain recombines TRBV20-1 with TRBJ2-3, with 8 bases matching TRBD2. Germline V CDR1 and CDR2: DFQATT, SNEGSKA (reference sequence). There are 17 residues in the CDR3. V lost 0 bases and J lost 0; bases outside the gene matches: 8. For the CDR3, the DNA is TGCAGTGCTAGAGATAAAGGACTAGCCATCAGCACAGATACGCAGTATTTT. It yields the protein CSARDKGLAISTDTQYF.

The chain links TRBV24-1 to TRBJ1-4; D not certain. Germline V gives CDR1 KGHDR, CDR2 SFDVKD. V was clipped by 7 bases and J by 8 bases, with 22 bases between them. The CDR3 contains 16 residues. The DNA of the CDR3 is TGTGCCACCAGCGAGGGAGGGAAGCGGCGATCGGAAAAACTGTTTTTT. Translation: CATSEGGKRRSEKLFF.

This chain uses TRBV6-2 or TRBV6-3 with TRBJ2-1; 12 nucleotides line up with TRBD2. The CDR3 is 18 amino acids. The ends lost 4 bases at V and 0 bases at J; junction bases unmatched: 7. CDR1 and CDR2 from the germline V gene are MNHEY and SVGEGT. CDR3 region: CASSLTSGGHYSYNEQFF. The CDR3 DNA follows: TGTGCCAGCAGTTTGACTAGCGGGGGCCACTACTCCTACAATGAGCAGTTCTTC.